This TCR beta chain was sequenced during a study of T cell changes during pregnancy in multiple sclerosis. TCRdb keeps only in-frame clones here, not all; method: immunoSEQ multiplex PCR. This repertoire shows 85,000 to 90,000 clones, approximately 95% found once; its top ten account for more than 1.5%. Germline loops: CDR1 SNHLY, CDR2 FYNNEI. V dropped 3 bases and J dropped 0 bases, with 14 bases sitting between them. The CDR3 runs 17 residues. The TCR comes from a female donor in good health, enrolled as a control in a pregnancy study. The source was peripheral blood, collected after pregnancy. The chain recombines TRBV2 with TRBJ2-2, with a weak D call TRBD1 (6 bases). CDR3 DNA sequence: TGTGCCAGCAGTGAGGGGGCGTGGGTTCCGAACACCGGGGAGCTGTTTTTT. This encodes CASSEGAWVPNTGELFF. Full variable domain (remainder filled in from reference TRBV2 and TRBJ2-2): EPEVTQTPSHQVTQMGQEVILRCVPISNHLYFYWYRQILGQKVEFLVSFYNNEISEKSEIFDDQFSVERPDGSNFTLKIRSTKLEDSAMYFCASSEGAWVPNTGELFFGEGSRLTVL.